This T cell receptor beta chain was retrieved from a study of T cells after yellow fever vaccination. TCRdb re-derived calls from the 5' RACE reads in MiXCR, one entry per CDR3 protein. Of some 260,000 distinct CDR3 sequences listed, 5.2% are singletons. This clonotype was observed a handful of times. CDR3 length: 16 amino acids. CDR1 and CDR2 from the germline V gene are LGHNA and YSLEER. Losses at the gene ends were 4 bases for V and 0 bases for J; bases not matched to a gene: 8. Sequenced material: CD4+ T cells sorted from PBMCs, taken on the day of the yellow fever booster vaccination. The clonotype was recovered from a man younger than 30 who received the YFV17D yellow fever vaccine. The chain couples TRBV4-3 to TRBJ1-1; TRBD1 matches 7 bases. The CDR3 here is CASSLRPQGLNTEAFF. CDR3 nucleotides: TGCGCCAGCAGCCTAAGACCACAGGGGTTGAACACTGAAGCTTTCTTT.